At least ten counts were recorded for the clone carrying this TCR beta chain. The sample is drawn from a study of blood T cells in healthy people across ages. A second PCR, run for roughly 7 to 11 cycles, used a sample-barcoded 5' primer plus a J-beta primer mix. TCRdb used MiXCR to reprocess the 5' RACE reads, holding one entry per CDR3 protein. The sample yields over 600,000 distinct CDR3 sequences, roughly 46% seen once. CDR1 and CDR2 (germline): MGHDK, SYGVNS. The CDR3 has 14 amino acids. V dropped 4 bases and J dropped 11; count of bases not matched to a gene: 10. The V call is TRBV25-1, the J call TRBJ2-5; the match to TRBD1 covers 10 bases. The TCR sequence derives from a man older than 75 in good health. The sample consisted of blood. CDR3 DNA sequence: TGTGCCAGCAGTGCCCCCGGGACAGGGGATGAGCAGTACTTC. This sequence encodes CASSAPGTGDEQYF.